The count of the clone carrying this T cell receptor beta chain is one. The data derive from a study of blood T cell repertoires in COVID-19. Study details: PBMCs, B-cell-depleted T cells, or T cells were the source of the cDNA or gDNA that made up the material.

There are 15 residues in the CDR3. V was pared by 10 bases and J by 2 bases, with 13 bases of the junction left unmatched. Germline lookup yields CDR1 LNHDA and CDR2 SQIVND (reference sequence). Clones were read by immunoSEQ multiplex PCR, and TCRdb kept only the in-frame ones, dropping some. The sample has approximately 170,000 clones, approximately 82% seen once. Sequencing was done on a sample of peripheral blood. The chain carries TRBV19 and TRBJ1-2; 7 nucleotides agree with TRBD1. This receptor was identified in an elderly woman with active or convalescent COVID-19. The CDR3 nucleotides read TGTGCCACCTTTGCTGATGACAGGGACAACTATGGCTACACCTTC. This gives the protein CATFADDRDNYGYTF.